This T cell receptor (delta chain) was identified in a study of Vδ1+ human thymocytes. The V gene end was trimmed by 4 bases and the J gene end by 0 bases; junction bases not matched to a gene: 31. CDR1 is TSWWSYY and CDR2 is QGS in the germline V gene. This CDR3 contains 24 residues. Alphabeta T cells were depleted, then CD3+ Vdelta1+ Vdelta2- thymocytes were FACS-sorted. The template was reverse-transcribed extracted RNA. CDR3 amplicons came from multiplex PCR with pooled V-gene forward and constant-region reverse primers. TCRdb reran clone calling via CATT on the multiplex PCR reads. The sample lists more than 50,000 delta-chain clones, around 16% seen once, with about 0.4% in the top ten. A few counts support this clone. The antigen is unknown. Findings of the study overall: Thymic TRG and TRD repertoires appeared highly polyclonal, with Gaussian CDR3 length distributions. Thymic delta-chain repertoires held roughly 20% Vdelta2 sequences and few Vdelta3, despite high sort purity.

The sequence was obtained from a girl under three years old who had congenital heart surgery. The chain uses TRDV1 and TRDJ1; 8 nucleotides align to TRDD3. Sequencing was carried out using Vdelta1+ gamma-delta thymocytes from the thymus. This sample's subset: FACS-sorted CD3+ TCRalphabeta- TCRVdelta1+ TCRVdelta2- thymocytes. The CDR3 reads CALGGSTGGCRPAFGPSYTDKLIF. As DNA, the CDR3 is TGTGCTCTTGGGGGATCTACTGGGGGGTGTCGCCCGGCATTCGGTCCATCGTACACCGATAAACTCATCTTT.